This T cell receptor beta chain comes out of a study of blood T cell repertoires in COVID-19. Overall study context: Samples of COVID-19 (acute and convalescent) were obtained from the United States, Italy and Spain. T cells, B-cell-depleted T cells, or PBMCs supplied cDNA or gDNA.

Data came from immunoSEQ multiplex PCR; TCRdb stores just in-frame clones and leaves some out. The table shows about 190,000 clones, with over 75% occurring only once. The length of the CDR3 is 15 residues. V shed 1 base and J 1 base; nucleotides not matched to a gene: 2. Germline V gives CDR1 LNHNV, CDR2 YYDKDF (reference sequence). The V and J genes are TRBV15 and TRBJ2-7; 9 bases agree with TRBD1. This receptor was taken from a woman between 40 and 50 years old who had recovered from COVID-19. The sequencing sample was made of peripheral blood. CDR3 nucleotide sequence: TGTGCCACCAGCAGAGGGGGGACAGGGTCCTACGAGCAGTACTTC. This translates into CATSRGGTGSYEQYF.